The present TCR beta chain was sequenced within a study of shared clonotypes between healthy human individuals. Findings of the study overall: Generation probabilities of non-shared clonotypes were lower (relative to those shared by all four donors).

The germline V gene encodes CDR1 KGHSH and CDR2 LQKENI. The V end lost 2 bases, the J end lost 6 bases, and 14 bases lay between the germline ends. The CDR3 runs to 14 residues. On this clone: The antigen remains unidentified.

Once extracted for a subset, genomic DNA was divided evenly among several immunoSEQ plates. The method was immunoSEQ multiplex PCR; TCRdb's version includes in-frame clones alone and lacks a portion of them. The table includes under 2.5 million clones, around 92% detected once. The sample comprised naive CD4+ T cells from PBMCs. Subset indicated: CD45RA+ positively selected. The V and J genes are TRBV18 and TRBJ2-7, with D possibly being TRBD1 or TRBD2 (7 bases each). The source of this sequence is a man aged 18 to 30 in good health. Some clones in this sample may be carry-over from other donors' samples. In DNA form, the CDR3 reads TGTGCCAGCTCACCAACGGACAGGACTAGCGAGCAGTACTTC. Amino acid sequence: CASSPTDRTSEQYF.